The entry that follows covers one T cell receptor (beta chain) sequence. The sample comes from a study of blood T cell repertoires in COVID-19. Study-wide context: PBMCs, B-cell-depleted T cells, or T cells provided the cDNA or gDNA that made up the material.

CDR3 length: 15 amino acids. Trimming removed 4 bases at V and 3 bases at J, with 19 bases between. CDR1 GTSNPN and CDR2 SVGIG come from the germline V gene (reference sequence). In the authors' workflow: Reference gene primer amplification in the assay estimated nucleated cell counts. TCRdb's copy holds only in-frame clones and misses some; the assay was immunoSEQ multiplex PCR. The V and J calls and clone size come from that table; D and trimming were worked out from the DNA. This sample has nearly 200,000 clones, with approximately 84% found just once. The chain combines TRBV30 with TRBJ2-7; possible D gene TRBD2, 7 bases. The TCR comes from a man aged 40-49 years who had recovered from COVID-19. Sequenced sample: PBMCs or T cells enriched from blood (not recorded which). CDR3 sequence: CAWNKGAGAFYEQYF. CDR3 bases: TGTGCCTGGAATAAAGGTGCGGGGGCCTTCTACGAGCAGTACTTC.